Detailed here is one T cell receptor (beta chain). The same CDR3 is also encoded by other DNA sequences in this sample. Naivety among CD8 cells was defined by CD45RO negativity and positive CCR7 selection, thereby excluding terminally differentiated effector memory CD45RA+ cells. This sample was included in a study of shared clonotypes between healthy human individuals. This table comes from immunoSEQ multiplex PCR, and its TCRdb copy is limited to in-frame clones, with some not included. The repertoire holds more than 2 million clones, around 93% seen once, with approximately 1.6% in the top ten. In germline, CDR1 is SGDLS, CDR2 YYNGEE. The CDR3 sequence is 16 residues long. Trimming took off 0 bases at V and 2 bases at J, with 13 bases between the two ends.

This clonotype was sampled from a man aged 18 to 29 in good health. Some clones in this sample may be carry-over from other donors' samples. The specimen was naive CD8+ T cells from PBMCs. This chain joins TRBV9 and TRBJ2-3; D might be TRBD2 (6 bases). In DNA, the CDR3 is TGTGCCAGCAGCGTAGAGGGTAGCGGAATCACAGATACGCAGTATTTT. Amino acids: CASSVEGSGITDTQYF.